The 27 T cell receptor beta chains listed next were all sequenced from one sample in a study of memory CD4+ T cells and cytomegalovirus serostatus. The sort gate was single viable CD3+CD4+CD8-CD45RO+ cells for memory CD4+ T cells. Clones were sequenced by immunoSEQ multiplex PCR, and TCRdb holds only the in-frame ones, with some missing. The sample gives some 40,000 clones, approximately 79% of which show up once; less than 5.5% is in the top ten. The specimen sequenced was memory CD4+ T cells from blood. The receptor source for this set is an adult in good health and CMV-seropositive.

This rearrangement joins TRBV5-1 to TRBJ1-1; 9 nucleotides match TRBD1. The CDR3 is 14 residues long. The V and J ends lost 3 bases and 2 bases, in that order; junction bases with no gene match: 2. Germline values: CDR1 SGHRS, CDR2 YFSETQ. The CDR3 sequence is CASSSGQGNTEAFF. The DNA for the CDR3 is TGCGCCAGCAGCTCGGGACAGGGAAACACTGAAGCTTTCTTT. Supplemented by reference TRBV5-1 and TRBJ1-1, the full variable domain reads KAGVTQTPRYLIKTRGQQVTLSCSPISGHRSVSWYQQTPGQGLQFLFEYFSETQRNKGNFPGRFSGRQFSNSRSEMNVSTLELGDSALYLCASSSGQGNTEAFFGQGTRLTVV.

The chain joins TRBV2 to TRBJ1-6; no reliable D call. Trimming left V 2 bases short and J 0 bases short, with 11 bases between. CDR3 size: 17 residues. Germline-derived CDR1 and CDR2 are SNHLY and FYNNEI. The CDR3 DNA is TGTGCCAGCAGTGAAAGGCTACCGAGCTCCTATAATTCACCCCTCCACTTT. Its translation is CASSERLPSSYNSPLHF.

The chain carries TRBV5-1 and TRBJ1-4; D ambiguous. Germline loops: CDR1 SGHRS, CDR2 YFSETQ. This CDR3 contains 13 residues. V shed 5 bases and J shed 0 bases, with 5 bases lying between them. CDR3 DNA: TGCGCCAGCAGATCAGCAACTAATGAAAAACTGTTTTTT. Its translation is CASRSATNEKLFF.

This chain joins TRBV18 and TRBJ2-5, with 7 bases that match TRBD1. The CDR3 length is 15 residues. Germline loops: CDR1 KGHSH, CDR2 LQKENI. Trimming at V came to 4 bases and at J to 0 bases, leaving 5 bases not matched to a gene. As DNA, the CDR3 is TGTGCCAGCTCACTATCGGACAGGAACCAAGAGACCCAGTACTTC. This gives the protein CASSLSDRNQETQYF.

The J gene is TRBJ1-2, the V gene TRBV29-1; D unclear. Germline CDR1 and CDR2: SQVTM and ANQGSEA. The CDR3 spans 13 residues. V was cut by 4 bases and J by 10 bases, with 19 bases left in between. DNA of the CDR3: TGCAGCGTTGGTCCAGGTTTTAATCCAACCTACACCTTC. Protein sequence: CSVGPGFNPTYTF. Full variable domain (outside the CDR3, taken from reference TRBV29-1 and TRBJ1-2): SAVISQKPSRDICQRGTSLTIQCQVDSQVTMMFWYRQQPGQSLTLIATANQGSEATYESGFVIDKFPISRPNLTFSTLTVSNMSPEDSSIYLCSVGPGFNPTYTFGSGTRLTVV.

The V gene is TRBV6-5, the J gene TRBJ1-1; D not resolved. CDR3 length equals 12 residues. Germline V gene lookup returns CDR1 MNHEY and CDR2 SVGAGI. Trimming took 8 bases from V and 10 from J, leaving 17 bases between them. The CDR3 DNA follows: TGTGCCAGCCGTAAATCTCCTGACGTAGCTTTCTTT. It encodes CASRKSPDVAFF.

This clone occurred once. V is TRBV28 and J is TRBJ1-2; D is possibly TRBD1 (6 bases). Trimming cost V 8 bases and J 4 bases, with 11 bases left between them. Germline V CDR1 and CDR2: MDHEN, SYDVKM. CDR3 length: 12 amino acids. CDR3 coding DNA: TGTGCCAGCCTCAGGGGCCCCTATGGCTACACCTTC. This encodes CASLRGPYGYTF.

The chain has TRBV11-2 and TRBJ2-2; no reliable D call. CDR3 length equals 14 residues. Germline CDR1 SGHAT, CDR2 FQNNGV. V lost 2 bases to trimming and J lost 0 bases, with 4 bases between them. The CDR3 coding sequence is TGTGCCAGCAGCTTAAAGTCGAACACCGGGGAGCTGTTTTTT. This sequence encodes CASSLKSNTGELFF.

CDR3 sequence reads: CASSPLTGATSYEQYF. DNA for the CDR3: TGTGCCAGCTCACCACTAACAGGGGCTACCTCCTACGAGCAGTACTTC. J is TRBJ2-7 and V is TRBV18, with TRBD1 identical over 7 bases. CDR3 length equals 16 residues. Germline V gives CDR1 KGHSH, CDR2 LQKENI. V lost 1 base, J lost 0 bases, and 6 bases stayed unmatched.

This CDR3 reads CASSPPQGYGYTF. The DNA of the CDR3 is TGTGCCAGCTCACCACCGCAGGGCTATGGCTACACCTTC. V is TRBV18 and J is TRBJ1-2; D may be TRBD1 (5 bases). CDR1 is KGHSH and CDR2 is LQKENI in the germline V gene. Trimming shortened V by 0 bases and J by 4 bases, and 6 bases separated the two germline ends. CDR3 length: 13 amino acids.

This clone turned up a few times. The V gene is TRBV7-3, the J gene TRBJ2-1; 8 nucleotides align to TRBD2. There are 15 residues in the CDR3. Germline CDR1 and CDR2: SGHTA and FQGTGA. V gave up 5 bases and J gave up 5 bases; unmatched junction bases: 8. In nucleotides, the CDR3 is TGTGCCAGCAGCGGAACGGGGGGGCCAAACAATGAGCAGTTCTTC. Encoded protein: CASSGTGGPNNEQFF.

This clone was counted a few times. The gene calls are TRBV2 and TRBJ1-2; TRBD1 agrees at 8 bases. Germline lookup yields CDR1 SNHLY and CDR2 FYNNEI. The trim removed 6 bases at V and 7 bases at J, leaving 4 bases unmatched. This CDR3 region has 12 residues. The CDR3 nucleotides are TGTGCCAGCAGCGGCGACAGGGGTGGCTACACCTTC. Protein sequence: CASSGDRGGYTF.

This chain joins TRBV6-5 and TRBJ2-1; TRBD1 matches 7 bases. CDR1 is MNHEY, CDR2 SVGAGI, per germline. The CDR3 length is 15 residues. The V and J ends lost 2 bases and 4 bases, in that order; junction bases with no gene match: 5. The CDR3 protein is CASSYRGQGYNEQFF. In nucleotides, the CDR3 is TGTGCCAGCAGTTACAGGGGGCAAGGGTACAATGAGCAGTTCTTC.

The CDR3 DNA follows: TGTGCCAGCAGCTTCCTCGCGCAAAAGGGCGGAAACGATGGCTACACCTTC. This translates into CASSFLAQKGGNDGYTF. The chain joins TRBV5-6 to TRBJ1-2, with D uncertain. Trimming took off 2 bases at V and 6 bases at J, with 23 bases between the two ends. The CDR3 length is 17 residues. Germline lookup yields CDR1 SGHDT and CDR2 YYEEEE.

The CDR3, as DNA: TGTGCCAGCAGTTTCCCACCGGGGGCCTATGGCTACACCTTC. It yields the protein CASSFPPGAYGYTF. The chain recombines TRBV28 with TRBJ1-2; tentative D call: TRBD1 (6 bases). V dropped 3 bases and J dropped 4 bases, with 12 bases sitting between them. This CDR3 spans 14 amino acids. Germline CDR1 is MDHEN and CDR2 is SYDVKM.

The chain links TRBV28 to TRBJ2-1; unclear D gene. Per germline, CDR1 MDHEN and CDR2 SYDVKM. V was trimmed by 4 bases and J by 2 bases, leaving 0 bases between them. This CDR3 is 11 amino acids long. CDR3 loop: CASSSYNEQFF. The CDR3 DNA is TGTGCCAGCAGTTCCTACAATGAGCAGTTCTTC. Full variable domain (remainder filled in from reference TRBV28 and TRBJ2-1): DVKVTQSSRYLVKRTGEKVFLECVQDMDHENMFWYRQDPGLGLRLIYFSYDVKMKEKGDIPEGYSVSREKKERFSLILESASTNQTSMYLCASSSYNEQFFGPGTRLTVL.

The chain carries TRBV5-1 and TRBJ2-2, with D maybe TRBD1 (8 bases). The CDR3 covers 16 residues. Trimming shortened V by 0 bases and J by 6 bases, and 15 bases separated the two germline ends. CDR1 is SGHRS, CDR2 YFSETQ, per germline. The CDR3 loop is CASSLAGTGGAGELFF. CDR3 in DNA: TGCGCCAGCAGCTTGGCAGGCACAGGGGGGGCCGGGGAGCTGTTTTTT. The whole variable domain, remainder taken from reference TRBV5-1 and TRBJ2-2, is KAGVTQTPRYLIKTRGQQVTLSCSPISGHRSVSWYQQTPGQGLQFLFEYFSETQRNKGNFPGRFSGRQFSNSRSEMNVSTLELGDSALYLCASSLAGTGGAGELFFGEGSRLTVL.

J is TRBJ2-3 and V is TRBV9; 8 nucleotides line up with TRBD2. The germline gives CDR1 SGDLS, CDR2 YYNGEE. The CDR3 is 18 amino acids. The V gene end was trimmed by 4 bases and the J gene end by 6 bases; junction bases not matched to a gene: 19. Written as DNA, the CDR3 is TGTGCCAGCAGCCAAAGGGGGGGGAGCGGGGGTACCCAGGATACGCAGTATTTT. Translating it yields CASSQRGGSGGTQDTQYF. Drawing the rest from reference TRBV9 and TRBJ2-3, the complete variable domain is DSGVTQTPKHLITATGQRVTLRCSPRSGDLSVYWYQQSLDQGLQFLIQYYNGEERAKGNILERFSAQQFPDLHSELNLSSLELGDSALYFCASSQRGGSGGTQDTQYFGPGTRLTVL.

V gene TRBV19 combines with J gene TRBJ1-2; 9 bases line up with TRBD1. The germline V gene encodes CDR1 LNHDA and CDR2 SQIVND (reference sequence). V was pared by 7 bases and J by 7 bases, with 19 bases of the junction left unmatched. The CDR3 extends over 17 amino acids. The CDR3 sequence is CASIRQGDLLLGSGYTF. The CDR3 bases are TGTGCCAGTATAAGACAGGGGGATCTGCTTCTAGGCTCTGGCTACACCTTC.

This chain joins TRBV9 and TRBJ1-1; the D gene is possibly TRBD1 (5 bases). Germline CDR1 reads SGDLS; CDR2 reads YYNGEE. This CDR3 is built from 16 residues. With 2 bases removed from V and 5 bases from J, the gap between germline ends came to 19 bases. The CDR3 region is CASSVGARTKGTEAFF. The CDR3 bases are TGTGCCAGCAGCGTTGGGGCACGGACTAAAGGGACTGAAGCTTTCTTT.

The rearrangement joins TRBV6-5 to TRBJ1-6, with D uncertain. The CDR3 spans 14 residues. V lost 5 bases and J 10 bases, leaving 15 bases between the germline ends. Germline V gives CDR1 MNHEY, CDR2 SVGAGI. The CDR3 sequence: CASSPAGGSSPLHF. DNA of the CDR3: TGTGCCAGCAGTCCCGCCGGCGGTAGCTCACCCCTCCACTTT.

The chain couples TRBV7-2 to TRBJ2-3, with D perhaps TRBD2 (6 bases). Germline V gene data show CDR1 as SGHTA and CDR2 as FQGNSA. The CDR3 covers 16 residues. V dropped 2 bases and J dropped 0 bases, with 12 bases sitting between them. In DNA, the CDR3 is TGTGCCAGCAGCTTATCTAGCGTCCAGAGCACAGATACGCAGTATTTT. Translated: CASSLSSVQSTDTQYF.

J is TRBJ2-7 and V is TRBV9; D is tentatively TRBD1 or TRBD2 (6 bases each). V was cut by 3 bases and J by 4 bases, with 17 bases left in between. Germline-derived CDR1 and CDR2 are SGDLS and YYNGEE. The CDR3 is 15 amino acids. CDR3 region: CASSERGDTAYEQYF. CDR3 nucleotide sequence: TGTGCCAGCAGCGAGAGGGGGGACACCGCGTACGAGCAGTACTTC.

In regard to this clone: Its ends do not fully match the called genes, so a read error is possible. The J gene is TRBJ2-5, the V gene TRBV7-7; the D gene is possibly TRBD2 (5 bases). Germline-derived CDR1 and CDR2 are SSHAT and FNYEAQ (reference sequence). The CDR3 has 14 amino acids. This CDR3 reads CASSLALQAETQYF. DNA for the CDR3: TGTGCTAGCAGCCTAGCCCTTCAGGCTGAGACCCAGTACTTC.

There are a few counts of this clone. This chain uses TRBV28 with TRBJ2-5, with D unclear. Germline V CDR1 and CDR2: MDHEN, SYDVKM. V lost 5 bases to trimming and J lost 5 bases, with 9 bases between them. CDR3 length equals 12 residues. The CDR3 loop is CASSSRVETQYF. The CDR3, as DNA: TGTGCCAGCAGTAGTAGGGTGGAGACCCAGTACTTC. Combining the CDR3 with reference TRBV28 and TRBJ2-5 gives the whole variable domain DVKVTQSSRYLVKRTGEKVFLECVQDMDHENMFWYRQDPGLGLRLIYFSYDVKMKEKGDIPEGYSVSREKKERFSLILESASTNQTSMYLCASSSRVETQYFGPGTRLLVL.

The chain has TRBV7-2 and TRBJ2-2; possibly TRBD2 for D (5 bases). This CDR3 contains 17 residues. Germline lookup yields CDR1 SGHTA and CDR2 FQGNSA. Trimming shortened V by 0 bases and J by 3 bases, and 14 bases separated the two germline ends. Here the CDR3 reads CASSLAYGSLHTGELFF. DNA for the CDR3: TGTGCCAGCAGCTTAGCGTATGGGAGCTTACACACCGGGGAGCTGTTTTTT.

This rearrangement joins TRBV7-8 to TRBJ1-1, with TRBD1 matching over 7 bases. Germline CDR1 reads SGHVS; CDR2 reads FQNEAQ. V shed 6 bases, J shed 6 bases, and the junction held 7 bases outside the gene matches. The CDR3 covers 13 residues. The CDR3 reads CASRYDRDAEAFF. Here the CDR3 DNA reads TGTGCCAGCAGATATGACAGGGATGCTGAAGCTTTCTTT. The full variable domain, its missing parts supplied by reference TRBV7-8 and TRBJ1-1, is GAGVSQSPRYKVAKRGQDVALRCDPISGHVSLFWYQQALGQGPEFLTYFQNEAQLDKSGLPSDRFFAERPEGSVSTLKIQRTQQEDSAVYLCASRYDRDAEAFFGQGTRLTVV.